This T cell receptor beta chain was sequenced for a study of pediatric ulcerative colitis. Study-level findings and limits: Compared with controls, ulcerative colitis showed greater blood-rectum clone sharing.

Rectal tissue came from one to two pinch biopsies taken at colonoscopy. To note about this clone: What it binds is not known. The identical CDR3 is also encoded by other nucleotide sequences in the sample.

Method: immunoSEQ multiplex PCR; TCRdb's copy keeps in-frame clones and lacks some. This repertoire shows some 10,000 clones, roughly four fifths found once; its top ten account for about 3.9%. The germline V and J ends were trimmed by 1 base and 5 bases, with 14 bases remaining between them. The CDR3 is 15 amino acids. Per germline, CDR1 SGHVS and CDR2 FQNEAQ. Specimen: gut tissue. The chain has TRBV7-8 and TRBJ1-1, with TRBD1 as a possible D gene (5 bases). The sequence was obtained from a girl aged 5 to 17 who was a control in a study of pediatric ulcerative colitis. Here the CDR3 DNA reads TGTGCCAGCAGCTTAGGCTTTGGGGGAAATACTGAAGCTTTCTTT. Protein product: CASSLGFGGNTEAFF.